This T cell receptor beta chain was observed in a study of CD8 T cells in ankylosing spondylitis (dated by TCRdb to the late 2010s). About the investigation overall: The study set out to find disease-linked TCR variants by profiling T cell receptor beta repertoires in ankylosing spondylitis patients and healthy donors. Peripheral blood was sampled, and synovial fluid was also collected from ankylosing spondylitis patients. In total, the full study cohort was made up of roughly 110 healthy donors and roughly 27 ankylosing spondylitis patients. Results the study describes overall, beyond this receptor: Blood from ankylosing spondylitis patients appeared to be characterized by a TCR beta motif made up of eight highly homologous amino acid variants. Some motif variants had previously been reported in the synovial fluid and blood of reactive arthritis patients, which suggests shared mechanisms of disease initiation. A CD8+ phenotype was shown by the disease-linked clones, which were found at relatively low frequencies in peripheral blood. The disease-linked clones were reported to be significantly enriched in matched synovial fluid samples from ankylosing spondylitis patients.

CDR1 SQVTM and CDR2 ANQGSEA were looked up in the germline V gene. V trim: 3 bases; J trim: 2 bases; unmatched bases: 7. The CDR3, cysteine through phenylalanine, is 16 amino acids long. Only the CDR3 portion is preserved as DNA: 48 bases, with reading frame beginning at the first base. The table lists this clonotype with many counts. Its antigen is not yet known. No much larger clone exists at a distance of one base, and base qualities are not known. The instrument given in TCRdb is Illumina HiSeq 2500. TCR beta libraries were prepared by quantitative 5'-RACE with molecular barcodes. Processing in the source paper ran as follows. To identify disease-linked TCR variants, a new computational method was used, one built on a probabilistic model of VDJ rearrangement. TCRdb reanalyzed the raw reads on its own, using fastp at Q25 for trimming and MiXCR for clone calling, and kept in-frame beta chains. Merged by CDR3 protein, the rows form single entries marked with the most common genes and DNA. TCRdb, not the authors, supplied the V and J calls. Within this sample are roughly 250,000 distinct CDR3 sequences, with over 9.5% of them counted one time only. Approximately 2.5% of the sample is in the top ten clones.

The chain links TRBV29-1 with TRBJ1-4; a stretch of 9 junction bases matches TRBD1. This sequence was found in a male donor with ankylosing spondylitis or in good health (not recorded which). The sample taken for sequencing was blood, either unsorted or a sorted T cell fraction (not recorded which). The CDR3 is CSVEGQGDGTNEKLFF. The nucleotide sequence is TGCAGCGTTGAGGGACAGGGCGACGGGACTAATGAAAAACTGTTTTTT.